Below are 11 T cell receptor beta chains sequenced from a single sample in a study of OX40 agonist ivuxolimab in advanced cancers. Produced via immunoSEQ multiplex PCR; TCRdb's table is partial and in-frame only. The repertoire holds around 80,000 clones, approximately 89% seen once, with roughly 0.18% in the top ten. This sample comprised CD4+ or CD8+ T cells sorted from blood, obtained in a trial of the OX40 agonist ivuxolimab. The source of these receptors is an adult with an advanced solid tumor such as melanoma, head and neck, liver or kidney cancer.

The rearrangement joins TRBV4-2 to TRBJ2-5; the match to TRBD2 covers 14 bases. Matching the DNA end better, TRBJ2-7 makes the J call doubtful. Germline V lookup: CDR1 LGHNA, CDR2 YNFKEQ. CDR3 length: 20 residues. CDR3 amino acids: CASSQEATSGGATRSYEQYF. The CDR3 nucleotides read TGTGCCAGCAGCCAAGAAGCGACTAGCGGGGGGGCCACGAGGTCCTACGAGCAGTACTTC.

The rearrangement links TRBV6-1 to TRBJ1-1; D not certain. There are 12 residues in the CDR3. The germline gives CDR1 MNHNS, CDR2 SASEGT. Trimming cost V 6 bases and J 1 base, with 6 bases left between them. The CDR3: CASRAGNTEAFF. CDR3 bases: TGTGCCAGCAGAGCAGGGAACACTGAAGCTTTCTTT.

This rearrangement joins TRBV6-6 to TRBJ1-4; tentatively, D is TRBD1 (5 bases). Trimming took off 6 bases at V and 3 bases at J, with 11 bases between the two ends. The length of the CDR3 is 14 residues. Germline V CDR1 and CDR2: MNHNY, SVGAGI (reference sequence). The CDR3 DNA follows: TGTGCCAGCAGCTATCCGGGGGCTAATGAAAAACTGTTTTTT. Its protein product is CASSYPGANEKLFF.

This clone was found once. This sequence joins TRBV7-2 and TRBJ1-2; TRBD1 matches at 7 bases. Germline V CDR1 and CDR2: SGHTA, FQGNSA. CDR3 length: 17 residues. Unmatched junction bases numbered 9, after V lost 1 base and J lost 1 base. CDR3 sequence reads: CASSLGGQGGLNYGYTF. For the CDR3, the DNA is TGTGCCAGCAGCTTAGGGGGGCAGGGGGGTCTTAACTATGGCTACACCTTC.

This clone was counted only a few times. This chain uses TRBV28 with TRBJ1-4, with unresolved D. CDR3 size: 12 residues. V lost 3 bases to trimming and J lost 8 bases, with 7 bases between them. Germline CDR1 MDHEN, CDR2 SYDVKM. The CDR3 DNA reads as TGTGCCAGCAGTTTGTTGTACGAAAAACTGTTTTTT. Its protein is CASSLLYEKLFF. Together with reference TRBV28 and TRBJ1-4, the CDR3 gives the full variable domain: DVKVTQSSRYLVKRTGEKVFLECVQDMDHENMFWYRQDPGLGLRLIYFSYDVKMKEKGDIPEGYSVSREKKERFSLILESASTNQTSMYLCASSLLYEKLFFGSGTQLSVL.

The genes are TRBV2 and TRBJ1-6; 9 bases match TRBD1. CDR3 size: 17 residues. CDR1 SNHLY and CDR2 FYNNEI come from the germline V gene. The V gene end was trimmed by 7 bases and the J gene end by 7 bases; junction bases not matched to a gene: 14. CDR3 DNA sequence: TGTGCCAGCAAATTCCCCACAGGGGGCGCGGGGAATTCACCCCTCCACTTT. Encoded protein: CASKFPTGGAGNSPLHF.

The chain uses TRBV6-1 and TRBJ1-5, with TRBD1 as a possible D gene (6 bases). This CDR3 is built from 15 residues. From germline, CDR1 is MNHNS and CDR2 SASEGT. The germline V and J ends were trimmed by 4 bases and 1 base, with 11 bases remaining between them. As DNA, the CDR3 is TGTGCCAGCAGTGTCGGCAGGGGAAGCAATCAGCCCCAGCATTTT. Translated: CASSVGRGSNQPQHF.

The rearrangement joins TRBV5-1 to TRBJ2-1; TRBD2 agrees at 13 bases. This CDR3 has 17 amino acids. V lost 3 bases and J lost 0; bases outside the gene matches: 3. Per germline, CDR1 SGHRS and CDR2 YFSETQ. The CDR3 DNA is TGCGCCAGCAGCTCGGGACTAGCGGGAAGCTCCTACAATGAGCAGTTCTTC. Translated: CASSSGLAGSSYNEQFF.

The chain joins TRBV7-6 to TRBJ2-7; 9 nucleotides agree with TRBD1. The CDR3 spans 15 residues. The germline V gene has CDR1 SGHVS and CDR2 FNYEAQ. V shed 1 base, J shed 6 bases, and the junction held 7 bases outside the gene matches. In nucleotides, the CDR3 is TGTGCCAGCAGCTTAGGGGGACAGGGTCCGGGCGAGCAGTACTTC. This codes for CASSLGGQGPGEQYF. Filled out from reference TRBV7-6 and TRBJ2-7, the complete variable domain reads GAGVSQSPRYKVTKRGQDVALRCDPISGHVSLYWYRQALGQGPEFLTYFNYEAQQDKSGLPNDRFSAERPEGSISTLTIQRTEQRDSAMYRCASSLGGQGPGEQYFGPGTRLTVT.

V is TRBV10-2 and J is TRBJ2-5; 7 nucleotides agree with TRBD2. The V gene's germline CDR1 is WSHSY and CDR2 SAAADI. CDR3 length: 13 residues. V shed 7 bases, J shed 2 bases, and the junction held 4 bases outside the gene matches. CDR3 bases: TGCGCCAGCAAGAGACTAGCTCAAGAGACCCAGTACTTC. Translating it yields CASKRLAQETQYF.

V and J are TRBV29-1 and TRBJ2-2; D might be TRBD1 (6 bases). Germline CDR1 SQVTM, CDR2 ANQGSEA. CDR3 length equals 14 residues. Deletions cut 7 bases from V and 6 bases from J, with 18 bases between. CDR3 loop: CSATIGTWAGELFF. The CDR3 bases are TGCAGCGCAACAATCGGGACATGGGCCGGGGAGCTGTTTTTT.